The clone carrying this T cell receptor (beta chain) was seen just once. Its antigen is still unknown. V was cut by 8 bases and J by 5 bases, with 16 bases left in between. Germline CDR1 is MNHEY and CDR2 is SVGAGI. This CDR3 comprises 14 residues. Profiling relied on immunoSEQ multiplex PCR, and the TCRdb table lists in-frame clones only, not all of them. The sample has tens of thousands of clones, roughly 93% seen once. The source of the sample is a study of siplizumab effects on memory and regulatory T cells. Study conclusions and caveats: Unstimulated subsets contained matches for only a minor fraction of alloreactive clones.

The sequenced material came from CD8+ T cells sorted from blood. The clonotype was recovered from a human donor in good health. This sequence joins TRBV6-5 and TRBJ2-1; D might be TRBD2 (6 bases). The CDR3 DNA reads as TGTGCCAGCGCCGTGGTGGCTAGCGACAATGAGCAGTTCTTC. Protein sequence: CASAVVASDNEQFF.